The 15 T cell receptor beta chains in this list originate from one sample, sequenced in a study of CD8 T cells in ankylosing spondylitis. MiXCR, applied by TCRdb to the 5' RACE reads, yields one record per CDR3 protein. Of some 270,000 distinct CDR3 sequences in the sample, approximately 30% were seen once. Sequenced input: blood, either unsorted or a sorted T cell fraction (not recorded which). The receptors here all came from a male donor with ankylosing spondylitis or in good health (not recorded which).

The rearrangement joins TRBV20-1 to TRBJ2-5; maybe TRBD2 (6 bases). Germline loops: CDR1 DFQATT, CDR2 SNEGSKA (reference sequence). V gave up 0 bases and J gave up 5 bases, with 16 bases separating them. This CDR3 is built from 15 residues. CDR3 in DNA: TGCAGTGCTAGAGACCCAGCGGGTGCTGGGGAGACCCAGTACTTC. Protein product: CSARDPAGAGETQYF.

This clonotype was recorded only once. This rearrangement joins TRBV4-1 to TRBJ2-5; D may match TRBD1 or TRBD2 (6 bases each). V lost 2 bases and J 9 bases, leaving 16 bases between the germline ends. The CDR3 contains 14 residues. Germline V gives CDR1 MGHRA, CDR2 YSYEKL. CDR3 residues: CASSQPGAPAAQYF. CDR3 coding DNA: TGCGCCAGCAGCCAACCGGGGGCCCCTGCCGCCCAGTACTTC.

The genes are TRBV5-1 and TRBJ2-7, with D possibly being TRBD1 (6 bases). The V end lost 4 bases, the J end lost 2 bases, and 16 bases lay between the germline ends. The CDR3 is made up of 15 amino acids. From germline, CDR1 is SGHRS and CDR2 YFSETQ. The CDR3 nucleotides are TGCGCCAGCAGCCAACAGGGCCTTATCACCTACGAGCAGTACTTC. Protein product: CASSQQGLITYEQYF.

The table lists this clonotype with a few counts. CDR3 residues: CSARGQGGNTEAFF. In DNA form, the CDR3 reads TGCAGTGCTAGGGGACAGGGAGGGAACACTGAAGCTTTCTTT. This chain joins TRBV20-1 and TRBJ1-1, with 9 bases lining up with TRBD1. The CDR3 consists of 14 residues. Germline V gene sequence: CDR1 DFQATT, CDR2 SNEGSKA (reference sequence). The V gene end was trimmed by 3 bases and the J gene end by 1 base; junction bases not matched to a gene: 3.

The chain joins TRBV12-3 or TRBV12-4 to TRBJ2-3, with D perhaps being TRBD1 or TRBD2 (5 bases each). V was shortened by 1 base and J by 6 bases, with 14 bases between the two germline ends. The CDR3 totals 15 residues. The CDR3 sequence is CASSLGSSSGDTQYF. Written as DNA, the CDR3 is TGTGCCAGCAGTTTAGGGTCTAGCTCAGGGGATACGCAGTATTTT.

This clonotype turned up a few times. This chain connects TRBV5-1 to TRBJ2-7; D gene ambiguous. Germline V gives CDR1 SGHRS, CDR2 YFSETQ. Trimming removed 4 bases from V and 6 bases from J, with 20 bases in between. CDR3 length equals 15 residues. This CDR3 is CASSPESLLGREQYF. The CDR3 nucleotides are TGCGCCAGCAGCCCCGAGTCCCTCCTCGGTCGCGAGCAGTACTTC.

The chain combines TRBV7-9 with TRBJ2-1; D gene unclear. Trimming took off 3 bases at V and 6 bases at J, with 15 bases between the two ends. Germline CDR1 and CDR2: SEHNR and FQNEAQ (reference sequence). The CDR3 length is 15 residues. The CDR3 loop reads CASSFGWPLGNEQFF. CDR3 DNA sequence: TGTGCCAGCAGCTTCGGCTGGCCTCTTGGCAATGAGCAGTTCTTC.

The rearrangement joins TRBV6-5 to TRBJ2-7; D possibly corresponds to TRBD1 (6 bases). The CDR3 consists of 12 residues. Per germline, CDR1 MNHEY and CDR2 SVGAGI. V dropped 4 bases and J dropped 7 bases, with 11 bases sitting between them. For the CDR3, the DNA is TGTGCCAGCAGTTTACAGGGTCGAGAGCAGTACTTC. It is translated as CASSLQGREQYF.

The chain has TRBV6-5 and TRBJ1-5, with TRBD1 identical over 7 bases. With V trimmed by 0 bases and J by 7 bases, 9 bases remained unmatched. The CDR3 has 16 amino acids. Germline-derived CDR1 and CDR2 are MNHEY and SVGAGI. CDR3 in amino acids: CASSYSGGRGDQPQHF. DNA of the CDR3: TGTGCCAGCAGTTACTCAGGGGGCAGGGGGGACCAGCCCCAGCATTTT.

This clonotype was seen repeatedly, ten times or more. The chain is built from TRBV6-5 and TRBJ2-7; D tentatively fits TRBD1 or TRBD2 (5 bases each). The germline V and J ends were trimmed by 8 bases and 3 bases, with 8 bases remaining between them. Germline V gene lookup returns CDR1 MNHEY and CDR2 SVGAGI. The CDR3 has 11 amino acids. CDR3 sequence reads: CASAGGYEQYF. The CDR3 region has the DNA TGTGCCAGCGCTGGGGGCTACGAGCAGTACTTC.

For this clonotype: A clone one base away is much larger, so this may be a read error. V gene TRBV7-8 combines with J gene TRBJ2-7; no clear D. Germline V gene data show CDR1 as SGHVS and CDR2 as FQNEAQ. This CDR3 has 13 residues. Trimming shortened V by 1 base and J by 3 bases, and 7 bases separated the two germline ends. The CDR3 here is CASSLGQFYEQYF. The CDR3, as DNA: TGTGCCAGCAGCTTAGGCCAGTTCTACGAGCAGTACTTC. Full variable domain (remainder filled in from reference TRBV7-8 and TRBJ2-7): GAGVSQSPRYKVAKRGQDVALRCDPISGHVSLFWYQQALGQGPEFLTYFQNEAQLDKSGLPSDRFFAERPEGSVSTLKIQRTQQEDSAVYLCASSLGQFYEQYFGPGTRLTVT.

The sample holds a few counts of this clonotype. CDR3 in amino acids: CASSTRENYGYTF. In DNA, the CDR3 is TGTGCCAGCAGTACTCGGGAAAACTATGGCTACACCTTC. This sequence joins TRBV6-5 and TRBJ1-2; D ambiguous. The ends were cut back, 5 bases at V and 2 bases at J, with 9 bases in the middle. Looked up from germline, CDR1 is MNHEY and CDR2 is SVGAGI. The CDR3 contains 13 residues.

The chain recombines TRBV20-1 with TRBJ2-1, with TRBD2 identical over 7 bases. Germline values: CDR1 DFQATT, CDR2 SNEGSKA (reference sequence). The CDR3 contains 17 residues. With V trimmed by 5 bases and J by 1 base, 14 bases remained unmatched. This CDR3 is CSAQMGRASGSYNEQFF. The CDR3 bases are TGCAGTGCTCAGATGGGTAGGGCTAGCGGTTCCTACAATGAGCAGTTCTTC.

This chain's CDR3 is CSARLGYQETQYF. DNA of the CDR3: TGCAGTGCTAGGTTGGGCTACCAAGAGACCCAGTACTTC. This sequence joins TRBV20-1 and TRBJ2-5; D unresolved. The ends were cut back, 3 bases at V and 0 bases at J, with 8 bases in the middle. CDR1 DFQATT and CDR2 SNEGSKA come from the germline V gene (reference sequence). This CDR3 is 13 amino acids long.

The chain carries TRBV7-6 and TRBJ2-5; 7 bases map to TRBD1. Per germline, CDR1 SGHVS and CDR2 FNYEAQ. There are 15 residues in the CDR3. Trimming at V came to 0 bases and at J to 5 bases, leaving 6 bases not matched to a gene. The CDR3 DNA reads TGTGCCAGCAGCTTAGCCGTGGGCAGGGGGGAGACCCAGTACTTC. Its protein product is CASSLAVGRGETQYF.